The 21 T cell receptor beta chains given below trace back to one sample, sequenced in a study of cytotoxic CD8 clonotypes in ibrutinib-treated CLL. Here immunoSEQ multiplex PCR was the method, and the copy in TCRdb shows in-frame clones only, minus some. This sample has 150,000 to 200,000 clones, with 88% found just once. Specimen: PBMCs, collected at disease progression, from a patient treated with ibrutinib. The source is a human donor with chronic lymphocytic leukemia.

The V call is TRBV6-5, the J call TRBJ2-7; possibly TRBD1 or TRBD2 for D (5 bases each). The CDR3 is 13 residues long. V gave up 7 bases and J gave up 5 bases, with 15 bases separating them. Germline CDR1 and CDR2: MNHEY and SVGAGI. As DNA, the CDR3 is TGTGCCAGCAAAAAATTTAGGGGACACGAGCAGTACTTC. Its protein product is CASKKFRGHEQYF.

This clone was counted a single time. V gene TRBV7-2 combines with J gene TRBJ2-3; a possible D gene is TRBD2 (6 bases). The germline CDR1 and CDR2 sequences are SGHTA and FQGNSA. Between the trimmed V and J ends, which lost 2 bases and 4 bases, there was a span of 16 bases. The CDR3 is 16 residues long. This CDR3 is CASSLNGREISDTQYF. The CDR3 DNA reads as TGTGCCAGCAGCTTAAATGGCCGGGAGATCTCAGATACGCAGTATTTT.

This chain uses TRBV5-8 with TRBJ1-1; D is unresolved. The CDR3 runs to 15 residues. CDR1 is SGHTS, CDR2 YDEGEE, per germline. The germline V and J ends were trimmed by 4 bases and 7 bases, with 20 bases remaining between them. Written as DNA, the CDR3 is TGTGCCAGCAGCCTTCAGACGGCATCTCGTTATGAAGCTTTCTTT. Translating it yields CASSLQTASRYEAFF.

V usage is TRBV9 and J usage is TRBJ1-1; D not resolved. Per germline, CDR1 SGDLS and CDR2 YYNGEE. CDR3 length: 14 residues. V lost 3 bases and J lost 1, with 10 bases in between. CDR3 amino acids: CASSAQRTNTEAFF. CDR3 nucleotides: TGTGCCAGCAGCGCCCAGAGGACGAACACTGAAGCTTTCTTT. Supplemented by reference TRBV9 and TRBJ1-1, the full variable domain reads DSGVTQTPKHLITATGQRVTLRCSPRSGDLSVYWYQQSLDQGLQFLIQYYNGEERAKGNILERFSAQQFPDLHSELNLSSLELGDSALYFCASSAQRTNTEAFFGQGTRLTVV.

This sequence joins TRBV28 and TRBJ2-7; D not certain. Trimming removed 2 bases from V and 3 bases from J, with 5 bases in between. The CDR3 consists of 12 residues. Germline CDR1 is MDHEN and CDR2 is SYDVKM. The CDR3 reads CASSLTYYEQYF. The CDR3 nucleotides are TGTGCCAGCAGTTTAACCTACTACGAGCAGTACTTC.

The rearrangement uses TRBV19 and TRBJ2-3, with TRBD2 matching over 14 bases. The V and J ends lost 0 bases and 4 bases, in that order; junction bases with no gene match: 6. The CDR3 length is 18 residues. CDR1 and CDR2 from the germline V gene are LNHDA and SQIVND (reference sequence). The CDR3 region has the DNA TGTGCCAGTAGTATAGAGGGAGGGACTAGCGGGAGATCAGATACGCAGTATTTT. Translated: CASSIEGGTSGRSDTQYF.

This sequence joins TRBV19 and TRBJ2-1, with 8 bases identical to TRBD2. This CDR3 region has 15 residues. Germline values: CDR1 LNHDA, CDR2 SQIVND (reference sequence). Unmatched junction bases numbered 13, after V lost 7 bases and J lost 8 bases. DNA for the CDR3: TGTGCCAGTACCCATCGGGGACTAGTTGCAGATGAGCAGTTCTTC. Translating gives CASTHRGLVADEQFF.

This clone was found once. This sequence joins TRBV30 and TRBJ2-4; 15 nucleotides match TRBD2. This CDR3 has 14 residues. Germline V lookup: CDR1 GTSNPN, CDR2 SVGIG (reference sequence). Trimming cost V 0 bases and J 15 bases; bases outside gene matches: 6. CDR3: CAWSVGLAGGPGYF. In DNA form, the CDR3 reads TGTGCCTGGAGTGTCGGACTAGCGGGAGGGCCTGGGTACTTC.

The chain has TRBV7-9 and TRBJ1-2; D ambiguous. The ends were cut back, 2 bases at V and 6 bases at J, with 13 bases in the middle. The CDR3 is made up of 14 amino acids. Per the germline V gene, CDR1 is SEHNR and CDR2 is FQNEAQ (reference sequence). The CDR3 is CASSLLSELDGYTF. CDR3 DNA: TGTGCCAGCAGCTTACTATCAGAGCTGGATGGCTACACCTTC.

The rearrangement joins TRBV7-9 to TRBJ2-1, with TRBD2 identical over 14 bases. Germline V CDR1 and CDR2: SEHNR, FQNEAQ (reference sequence). The CDR3 sequence is 16 residues long. With 4 bases clipped from V and 7 bases from J, the junction kept 6 bases outside the gene matches. The CDR3 bases are TGTGCCAGCAGCTCAGGGGGACTAGCGGGAGCTAATGAGCAGTTCTTC. Its protein is CASSSGGLAGANEQFF.

The gene calls are TRBV20-1 and TRBJ1-1, with unresolved D. Trimming pared 3 bases from V and 3 bases from J, leaving 5 bases between. In germline, CDR1 is DFQATT, CDR2 SNEGSKA (reference sequence). This CDR3 comprises 11 residues. CDR3 region: CSASTYTEAFF. In nucleotides, the CDR3 is TGCAGTGCTAGCACTTACACTGAAGCTTTCTTT.

This chain joins TRBV7-3 and TRBJ2-3, with 9 bases identical to TRBD2. This CDR3 is 14 amino acids long. Germline-derived CDR1 and CDR2 are SGHTA and FQGTGA. With V trimmed by 5 bases and J by 6 bases, 6 bases remained unmatched. The CDR3 coding sequence is TGTGCCAGCAGCGGGGCGGGAGGGGGTGATACGCAGTATTTT. It is translated as CASSGAGGGDTQYF.

The chain combines TRBV7-8 with TRBJ2-3; D may be TRBD1 (6 bases). This CDR3 spans 16 amino acids. Per germline, CDR1 SGHVS and CDR2 FQNEAQ. V dropped 0 bases and J dropped 2 bases, with 12 bases sitting between them. The DNA for the CDR3 is TGTGCCAGCAGCTTAGCCAGGGGAATCCTCACAGATACGCAGTATTTT. Translating gives CASSLARGILTDTQYF.

The chain is built from TRBV19 and TRBJ1-1; 9 bases align to TRBD1. CDR1 and CDR2 from the germline V gene are LNHDA and SQIVND (reference sequence). Germline trimming cut 5 bases from V and 4 bases from J; bases unmatched to any gene: 14. This CDR3 is built from 17 residues. The CDR3 DNA sequence: TGTGCCAGTAGTCCGAGACAGGGGGGCAGAGGGGGCACTGAAGCTTTCTTT. Translated: CASSPRQGGRGGTEAFF.

This clone was observed once. CDR3 region: CASSQDGLAGGKQFF. Written as DNA, the CDR3 is TGCGCCAGCAGCCAAGATGGCCTAGCGGGCGGTAAGCAGTTCTTC. This sequence joins TRBV4-1 and TRBJ2-1; TRBD2 aligns across 8 bases. This CDR3 has 15 residues. The V and J ends lost 0 bases and 11 bases, in that order; junction bases with no gene match: 9. Germline lookup yields CDR1 MGHRA and CDR2 YSYEKL.

The rearrangement links TRBV12-5 to TRBJ2-5; 8 nucleotides line up with TRBD1. The germline V gene has CDR1 LGHNT and CDR2 FRNRAP. CDR3 length: 16 residues. V shed 2 bases, J shed 4 bases, and the junction held 9 bases outside the gene matches. The CDR3 is CASGLILDRVGETQYF. In DNA, the CDR3 is TGTGCTAGTGGTTTGATCCTGGACAGGGTTGGAGAGACCCAGTACTTC.

The V and J genes are TRBV4-1 and TRBJ2-7; 10 positions match TRBD2. The V segment lost 4 bases and the J segment 3 bases; nucleotides outside the gene matches: 6. This CDR3 comprises 15 residues. Looked up from germline, CDR1 is MGHRA and CDR2 is YSYEKL. CDR3 region: CASSPRTSGSYEQYF. DNA of the CDR3: TGCGCCAGCAGCCCCCGGACTAGCGGAAGCTACGAGCAGTACTTC.

The chain has TRBV6-5 and TRBJ1-1; D gene unclear. V lost 2 bases and J 1 base, leaving 11 bases between the germline ends. Looked up from germline, CDR1 is MNHEY and CDR2 is SVGAGI. The CDR3 contains 15 residues. DNA of the CDR3: TGTGCCAGCAGTTACCGCCCCCGGGGGAACACTGAAGCTTTCTTT. Amino acid sequence: CASSYRPRGNTEAFF.

In this sample, this clone turned up once. This chain links TRBV11-2 with TRBJ2-7; D not certain. CDR1 SGHAT and CDR2 FQNNGV come from the germline V gene. V was trimmed by 4 bases and J by 4 bases, leaving 23 bases between them. This CDR3 region has 17 residues. CDR3 nucleotides: TGTGCCAGCAGCTCGGATTCGGAAGTCCTGGGTTCGTACGAGCAGTACTTC. This sequence encodes CASSSDSEVLGSYEQYF.

This chain uses TRBV4-1 with TRBJ2-1; 7 bases fit TRBD1. V trimming: 3 bases; J trimming: 0 bases; junction bases outside the gene matches: 23. This CDR3 is 22 amino acids long. CDR1 and CDR2 (germline): MGHRA, YSYEKL. DNA of the CDR3: TGCGCCAGCAGCCATCCCTGGGGCGGTGGGACAGCCGATGCGAGCTCCTACAATGAGCAGTTCTTC. This sequence encodes CASSHPWGGGTADASSYNEQFF.

The chain joins TRBV7-2 to TRBJ1-4, with D hard to call. Trimming took 0 bases from V and 3 from J, leaving 11 bases between them. This CDR3 spans 16 amino acids. Looked up from germline, CDR1 is SGHTA and CDR2 is FQGNSA. CDR3 coding DNA: TGTGCCAGCAGCTTAGCTCCCCAGGCACCTAATGAAAAACTGTTTTTT. Translation: CASSLAPQAPNEKLFF.